Shown below are 2 T cell receptor beta chains from a single sample sequenced in a study of vaccination and CD4 T cells after COVID-19. Antigens for these TCRs are unknown. Specified treatment: roughly ten-day PBMC culture with coronavirus spike peptide pools or control peptides (ViraFEST assay). The Oncomine TCR Beta short-read assay was applied to DNA of cultured CD4+ T cells. TCRdb reanalysed the PCR reads using MiXCR and keeps one entry per CDR3 protein. The repertoire holds 15,000 or so distinct CDR3 sequences, 50% to 75% seen once, with around a tenth in the top ten. The specimen sequenced was CD4+ T cells from blood, cultured in vitro. The receptor set was obtained from a human donor who had recovered from COVID-19.

This chain connects TRBV6-1 to TRBJ2-1; TRBD1 matches 9 bases. Per germline, CDR1 MNHNS and CDR2 SASEGT. J lost 6 bases, V lost 5 bases, and 8 bases had no gene match. The CDR3 spans 15 residues. The CDR3 region has the DNA TGTGCCAGCAGTCCCCTCGGACAGGGGCGCAATGAGCAGTTCTTC. It yields the protein CASSPLGQGRNEQFF.

The rearrangement links TRBV5-4 to TRBJ2-3; TRBD2 matches at 11 bases. Germline loops: CDR1 SGHNT, CDR2 YYREEE (reference sequence). The CDR3 consists of 18 residues. V was clipped by 4 bases and J by 2 bases; unmatched bases: 12. The CDR3 region is CASSPGLAAHALTDTQYF. Here the CDR3 DNA reads TGTGCCAGCAGCCCGGGACTAGCGGCGCATGCACTCACAGATACGCAGTATTTT.